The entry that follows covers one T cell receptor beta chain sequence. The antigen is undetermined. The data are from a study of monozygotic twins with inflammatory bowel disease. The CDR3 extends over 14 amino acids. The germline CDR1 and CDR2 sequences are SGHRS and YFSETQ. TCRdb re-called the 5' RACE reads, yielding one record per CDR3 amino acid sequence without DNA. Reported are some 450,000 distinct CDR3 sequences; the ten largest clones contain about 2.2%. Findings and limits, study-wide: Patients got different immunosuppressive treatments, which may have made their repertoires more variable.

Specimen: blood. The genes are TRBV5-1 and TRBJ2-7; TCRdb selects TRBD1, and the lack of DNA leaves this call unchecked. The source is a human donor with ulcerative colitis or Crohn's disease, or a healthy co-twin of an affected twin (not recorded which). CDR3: CASSSGTGSHEQYF.